This TCR beta chain was sequenced for a study of CD8+ T cells in alopecia areata (dated by TCRdb to the late 2010s). About the investigation overall: Treated patients were enrolled in an open-label pilot trial of oral tofacitinib at 5 to 10 mg twice daily for moderate-to-severe alopecia areata. The RNA source kit depended on sample type: the PAXgene miRNA kit for fixed scalp, the miRNeasy kit for PBMCs, and the RNeasy kit for mouse skin. Biopsies were taken from tofacitinib-treated patients at baseline and again at 4 and 24 weeks into treatment, and several of those patients also had a later scalp biopsy. TCRbeta CDR3 regions were amplified by immunoSEQ multiplex PCR with 35 Vbeta forward and 13 Jbeta reverse primers. Scalp tissue and sorted CD4+ and CD8+ peripheral blood T cells from patchy and totalis/universalis alopecia areata patients and from healthy controls were covered by human TCRbeta sequencing. To study T cell clonal expansion in alopecia areata, the researchers applied high-throughput TCRbeta sequencing to both the C3H/HeJ mouse model and human patients. Scalp clonality was compared across normal scalp (n=4), patchy alopecia areata scalp (n=8), and alopecia totalis/universalis scalp (n=8). Tofacitinib was given for 6 to 18 months, followed by 6 months of follow-up off drug to assess delayed response and recurrence.

According to the germline V gene, CDR1 reads MNHNS and CDR2 reads SASEGT. V gives up 3 bases and J gives up 3 bases, and the segment between their germline ends measures 6 bases. The CDR3 contains 12 residues, cysteine and phenylalanine counted. Only the CDR3 DNA is retained, 36 bases long and in frame from the first base. This clone was observed once. Its antigen has not been determined. No quality values exist for individual bases; no much larger clone is one base distant. Study-wide conclusions, independent of this receptor: Unlike mouse skin, which is dominated by gammadelta T cells, normal human skin has resident alphabeta T cells that are also sequenced, and this complicates analysis of the scalp TCR repertoire. TCR sequences shared between patients were less clear than in mice, possibly partly because of HLA diversity in the patient population. Higher clonality and more expanded CD8+ clones were observed in lesional scalp than in normal scalp, particularly in alopecia totalis/universalis, a finding suggestive of antigenic drive.

What this sample's time point label stands for: baseline before oral tofacitinib. Lesional scalp punch biopsies and peripheral blood were obtained from alopecia areata patients. After PBMCs were isolated by density centrifugation and stained for CD3, CD4 and CD8, a FACSAria was used to sort CD4+ and CD8+ T cells. Library preparation used the immunoSEQ multiplex PCR assay. RNA was extracted from all samples and reverse transcribed into cDNA, which served as template for TCR sequencing. First-strand cDNA was synthesized using SuperScript III with a 2:1 mix of oligo-dT and random hexamers. A synthetic immune receptor repertoire was used to assess amplification bias, and residual bias was removed computationally. The original methods were these. After raw reads were preprocessed to remove errors, the CDR3 was defined following IMGT conventions as running from the conserved cysteine to phenylalanine. Clonality was computed by normalizing Shannon entropy by log2 of the number of productive unique TCRs and subtracting the result from 1. Whether scalp clones were CD4 or CD8 was inferred by matching scalp TCRbeta sequences against CD4 and CD8 repertoires sorted from blood. The immuneACCESS repertoire file appears here via TCRdb, limited to in-frame rearrangements. These files lack a portion of the clones; in checked studies, under half of the deficit traces to unresolved V genes, and the cause of the others is not known. For V, J and clone size, that table is used; D and trimming come from the DNA. The sample includes 200,000 to 250,000 clones, with about three fifths observed a single time. Around 0.44% of the sample rests with the top ten.

The sequence links TRBV6-1 to TRBJ2-7; the D gene identity is not certain. Here the sequenced sample was CD4+ T cells sorted from blood, taken at week 0. The source of this sequence is a human donor with alopecia areata. The bases read TGTGCCAGCAGTGATGGGATCTACGAGCAGTACTTC. This yields the protein CASSDGIYEQYF.